A single sample is the source of the 10 T cell receptor beta chains below, sequenced in a study of shared clonotypes between healthy human individuals. Profiled with immunoSEQ multiplex PCR; TCRdb holds only in-frame clones, not every one. The sample comprises fewer than 1.8 million clones, 98% of which are singletons, and about 0.35% rests with the top ten. What was sequenced was naive CD4+ T cells sorted from blood. As to subset: CD45RA+ positively selected. The receptors shown here come from a man younger than 45 in good health.

The rearrangement links TRBV7-3 to TRBJ1-1; D is possibly TRBD1 (6 bases). Germline values: CDR1 SGHTA, CDR2 FQGTGA. Trimming pared 0 bases from V and 4 bases from J, leaving 9 bases between. The CDR3 length is 14 residues. CDR3 protein: CASSLTGTITEAFF. The DNA of the CDR3 is TGTGCCAGCAGCTTAACAGGGACAATCACTGAAGCTTTCTTT.

This rearrangement joins TRBV7-8 to TRBJ2-7; no clear D gene. The CDR3 loop spans 14 amino acids. V lost 1 base and J 4 bases, leaving 11 bases between the germline ends. Germline V CDR1 and CDR2: SGHVS, FQNEAQ. This CDR3 reads CASSLDPRMYEQYF. The CDR3 DNA reads TGTGCCAGCAGCTTAGACCCTAGAATGTACGAGCAGTACTTC. The full variable domain, completed using reference TRBV7-8 and TRBJ2-7, is GAGVSQSPRYKVAKRGQDVALRCDPISGHVSLFWYQQALGQGPEFLTYFQNEAQLDKSGLPSDRFFAERPEGSVSTLKIQRTQQEDSAVYLCASSLDPRMYEQYFGPGTRLTVT.

The gene calls are TRBV15 and TRBJ2-7; TRBD1 matches at 8 bases. The ends lost 6 bases at V and 3 bases at J; junction bases unmatched: 13. The CDR3 is 16 residues long. Germline V gives CDR1 LNHNV, CDR2 YYDKDF (reference sequence). CDR3 in amino acids: CATRKRPGTGFYEQYF. DNA of the CDR3: TGTGCCACCAGAAAGAGACCCGGGACAGGATTCTACGAGCAGTACTTC.

This chain links TRBV6-1 with TRBJ2-2; D unresolved. The germline V gene encodes CDR1 MNHNS and CDR2 SASEGT. The CDR3 loop spans 13 amino acids. Deletions cut 6 bases from V and 2 bases from J, with 7 bases between. The DNA of the CDR3 is TGTGCCAGCAGCGGAACAAACACCGGGGAGCTGTTTTTT. Translation: CASSGTNTGELFF.

The rearrangement links TRBV29-1 to TRBJ2-7; the D is unclear. This CDR3 is built from 14 residues. The V and J ends lost 4 bases and 2 bases respectively, with 15 bases between them. The germline V gene has CDR1 SQVTM and CDR2 ANQGSEA. The CDR3 loop reads CSVALEGPPYEQYF. CDR3 DNA sequence: TGCAGCGTTGCCCTGGAAGGGCCACCCTACGAGCAGTACTTC.

V and J are TRBV5-1 and TRBJ2-1, with 8 bases that match TRBD2. Germline V gene sequence: CDR1 SGHRS, CDR2 YFSETQ. V dropped 4 bases and J dropped 7; count of bases not matched to a gene: 13. The CDR3 sequence is 16 residues long. In DNA, the CDR3 is TGCGCCAGCAGCGCCCAATCCGGGACTAGAGCGAATGAGCAGTTCTTC. This sequence encodes CASSAQSGTRANEQFF.

V is TRBV7-2 and J is TRBJ2-7; unclear D gene. The CDR3 is 14 amino acids. Trimming shortened V by 5 bases and J by 2 bases, and 13 bases separated the two germline ends. Germline values: CDR1 SGHTA, CDR2 FQGNSA. CDR3 sequence (DNA): TGTGCCAGCAGCGCCATGGTTGGAACCTACGAGCAGTACTTC. As protein: CASSAMVGTYEQYF.

The V and J genes are TRBV5-6 and TRBJ2-1, with D possibly matching TRBD1 (7 bases). Trimming took off 1 base at V and 6 bases at J, with 17 bases between the two ends. The CDR3 spans 16 residues. CDR1 is SGHDT and CDR2 is YYEEEE in the germline V gene. In DNA form, the CDR3 reads TGTGCCAGCAGCTTGATTGGGACTCAGGGGGTCAATGAGCAGTTCTTC. Translation: CASSLIGTQGVNEQFF.

The rearrangement uses TRBV13 and TRBJ1-1; 7 bases match TRBD1. CDR3 length: 14 residues. Germline assignment: CDR1 PRHDT and CDR2 FYEKMQ (reference sequence). V shed 3 bases, J shed 1 base, and the junction held 2 bases outside the gene matches. The CDR3 loop is CASSLGQTNTEAFF. The CDR3 DNA follows: TGTGCCAGCAGCTTGGGACAGACGAACACTGAAGCTTTCTTT. The variable domain in full, completed from reference TRBV13 and TRBJ1-1, reads AAGVIQSPRHLIKEKRETATLKCYPIPRHDTVYWYQQGPGQDPQFLISFYEKMQSDKGSIPDRFSAQQFSDYHSELNMSSLELGDSALYFCASSLGQTNTEAFFGQGTRLTVV.

V is TRBV7-2 and J is TRBJ2-1; TRBD1 matches 10 bases. Germline V CDR1 and CDR2: SGHTA, FQGNSA. The CDR3 totals 16 residues. V trimming: 1 base; J trimming: 6 bases; junction bases outside the gene matches: 6. The CDR3, as DNA: TGTGCCAGCAGCTTAGGGGACAGGGGTAGTTTCAATGAGCAGTTCTTC. Protein product: CASSLGDRGSFNEQFF.